This TCR beta chain was captured by sequencing in a study of shared clonotypes between healthy human individuals. CD45RO-negative CD8 cells positively selected for CCR7 made up the naive population, which excluded terminally differentiated effector memory CD45RA+ cells. J lost 4 bases, V lost 7 bases, and 5 bases had no gene match. The CDR3 consists of 14 residues. Germline V gene lookup returns CDR1 LNHDA and CDR2 SQIVND (reference sequence). Assay: immunoSEQ multiplex PCR; the TCRdb copy retains only in-frame clones and omits some. The sample has millions of clones, just over 90% seen once. On this clone itself: Other DNA sequences in the sample encode the same CDR3.

This rearrangement joins TRBV19 to TRBJ2-1; TRBD2 matches 9 bases. Sequenced input: naive CD8+ T cells from PBMCs. The TCR was taken from a man in his late teens or twenties in good health. Some clones in this sample may be carry-over from other donors' samples. The CDR3 sequence is CASTPSGTYNEQFF. The CDR3 DNA is TGTGCCAGTACCCCTAGCGGGACTTACAATGAGCAGTTCTTC.